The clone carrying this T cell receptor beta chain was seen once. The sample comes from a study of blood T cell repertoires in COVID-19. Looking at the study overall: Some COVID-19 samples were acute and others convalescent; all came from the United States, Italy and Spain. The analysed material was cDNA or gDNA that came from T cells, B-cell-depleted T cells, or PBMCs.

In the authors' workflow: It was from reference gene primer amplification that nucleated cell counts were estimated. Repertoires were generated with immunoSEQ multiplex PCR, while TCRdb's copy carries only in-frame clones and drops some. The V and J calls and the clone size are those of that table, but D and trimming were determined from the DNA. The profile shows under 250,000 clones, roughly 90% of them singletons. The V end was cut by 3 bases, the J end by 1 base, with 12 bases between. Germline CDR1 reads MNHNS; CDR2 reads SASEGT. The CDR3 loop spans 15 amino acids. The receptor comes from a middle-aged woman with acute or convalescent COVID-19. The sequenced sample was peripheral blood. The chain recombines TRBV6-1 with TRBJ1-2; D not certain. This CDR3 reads CASSDVGRSNYGYTF. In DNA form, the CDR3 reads TGTGCCAGCAGTGATGTGGGCAGAAGTAACTATGGCTACACCTTC.